The rows below give T cell receptor beta chains drawn from one sample of a study of CD8 T cells in ankylosing spondylitis. TCRdb reprocessed the 5' RACE reads via MiXCR and lists one record per CDR3 protein. The data hold around 220,000 distinct CDR3 sequences, with roughly 10% observed a single time. Specimen: blood, either unsorted or a sorted T cell fraction (not recorded which). These receptors were collected from a male donor with ankylosing spondylitis or in good health (not recorded which). Both conserved end residues are part of each CDR3. The D gene is left open where the match is weak. The size field is filled for only some rows; it gives once, few, many or a size class.

>TRBV7-9|.|TRBJ2-1|.
CASSTESGATYNEQFF
TGTGCCAGCAGCACGGAAAGTGGGGCAACCTACAATGAGCAGTTCTTC
>TRBV6-1|TRBD1|TRBJ1-1|many
CASRTSGTGGMNTEAFF
TGTGCCAGCAGAACTTCGGGGACAGGGGGGATGAACACTGAAGCTTTCTTT
>TRBV24-1|TRBD1|TRBJ2-3|few
CATSAPDRGKDTQYF
TGTGCCACCAGTGCTCCGGACAGGGGAAAAGATACGCAGTATTTT
>TRBV19|.|TRBJ1-6|.
CASSGTMGPLHF
TGTGCCAGTAGCGGGACGATGGGACCCCTCCACTTT
>TRBV3-1|TRBD2|TRBJ2-2|many
CASSQDGLAGRPGELFF
TGTGCCAGCAGCCAAGATGGGCTAGCGGGGCGGCCCGGGGAGCTGTTTTTT
>TRBV5-1|.|TRBJ1-3|many
CASSSDRSGNTIYF
TGCGCCAGCAGCTCTGACAGGTCCGGAAACACCATATATTTT
>TRBV7-2|TRBD2|TRBJ2-5|few
CASSLAGSSGARETQYF
TGTGCCAGCAGCTTAGCGGGTTCCAGCGGGGCCCGGGAGACCCAGTACTTC
>TRBV20-1|TRBD2|TRBJ2-7|few
CSAGGLAGVFEQYF
TGCAGTGCCGGTGGACTAGCGGGGGTCTTCGAGCAGTACTTC
>TRBV2|.|TRBJ1-3|many
CASSEWGNSGNTIYF
TGTGCCAGCAGTGAGTGGGGAAACTCTGGAAACACCATATATTTT
>TRBV5-1|TRBD2|TRBJ2-1|many
CASSSGLAEYNEQFF
TGCGCCAGCAGCTCGGGACTAGCGGAATACAATGAGCAGTTCTTC
>TRBV7-9|.|TRBJ2-3|many
CASDGVTNTDTQYF
TGTGCCAGTGATGGGGTGACAAACACAGATACGCAGTATTTT
>TRBV28|TRBD2|TRBJ2-1|few
CASSPIQRGGNNEQFF
TGTGCCAGCAGTCCCATCCAGCGGGGGGGTAACAATGAGCAGTTCTTC
>TRBV20-1|.|TRBJ2-2|.
CSAGRLDGGELFF
TGCAGTGCTGGCAGACTAGACGGCGGGGAGCTGTTTTTT
>TRBV7-2|.|TRBJ2-1|many
CASSLTWTAFNEQFF
TGTGCCAGCAGCTTAACTTGGACGGCTTTTAATGAGCAGTTCTTC
>TRBV7-2|TRBD2|TRBJ2-3|many
CASSLSGGAADTQYF
TGCGCCAGCAGCTTGAGCGGGGGGGCAGCAGATACGCAGTATTTT
>TRBV28|TRBD2|TRBJ2-3|many
CASSPLTSGPTDTQYF
TGTGCCAGCAGTCCTCTGACTAGCGGACCCACAGATACGCAGTATTTT
>TRBV7-2|.|TRBJ1-5|many
CASSYDTDQPQHF
TGTGCCAGCAGCTATGACACGGATCAGCCCCAGCATTTT
>TRBV7-7|.|TRBJ2-5|many
CASSLVGLEGQYF
TGTGCTAGCAGCTTAGTGGGGTTGGAGGGCCAGTACTTC
>TRBV15|TRBD1|TRBJ1-4|many
CATSSPTGALNEKLFF
TGTGCCACCAGCAGCCCTACAGGGGCCCTTAATGAAAAACTGTTTTTT
>TRBV5-1|TRBD2|TRBJ2-5|.
CASSSRTSGGQETQYF
TGCGCCAGCAGCTCAAGGACTAGCGGGGGGCAAGAGACCCAGTACTTC
>TRBV7-3|.|TRBJ1-2|many
CASSLTEFGTGGYTF
TGTGCCAGCAGCTTAACCGAGTTTGGGACGGGAGGCTACACCTTC
>TRBV20-1|TRBD1|TRBJ1-2|once
CSANTGDFYGYTF
TGCAGTGCTAATACAGGGGATTTCTATGGCTACACCTTC
>TRBV12-3/TRBV12-4|.|TRBJ2-1|.
CASSFGLGEFF
TGTGCCAGCAGTTTTGGGCTTGGAGAGTTCTTC
>TRBV6-2/TRBV6-3|TRBD2|TRBJ2-7|.
CASSYSGASYEQYF
TGTGCCAGCAGTTACAGCGGGGCCTCCTACGAGCAGTACTTC
>TRBV5-6|.|TRBJ2-5|many
CASTVVQVSRETQYF
TGTGCCAGCACCGTCGTACAGGTCTCTCGAGAGACCCAGTACTTC
>TRBV5-1|.|TRBJ1-5|many
CASSRGTRGSNQPQHF
TGCGCCAGCAGCAGGGGCACCCGTGGGAGCAATCAGCCCCAGCATTTT
>TRBV7-2|.|TRBJ2-3|many
CASSLGPGADTQYF
TGTGCCAGCAGCTTAGGTCCGGGGGCAGATACGCAGTATTTT
>TRBV15|.|TRBJ2-5|.
CATSRDWGSTRETQYF
TGTGCCACCAGCAGAGATTGGGGGAGCACTCGCGAGACCCAGTACTTC
>TRBV12-3/TRBV12-4|.|TRBJ2-2|.
CASSWHGAGTGELFF
TGTGCCAGCAGTTGGCACGGGGCTGGGACCGGGGAGCTGTTTTTT
>TRBV5-6|.|TRBJ2-3|many
CASSLALSTDTQYF
TGTGCCAGCAGCTTGGCGCTATCGACAGATACGCAGTATTTT
>TRBV3-1|TRBD2|TRBJ2-1|.
CASSQRGGASNEQFF
TGTGCCAGCAGCCAACGCGGGGGGGCCTCCAATGAGCAGTTCTTC
>TRBV7-3|.|TRBJ2-2|many
CASSLTVGDTGELFF
TGTGCCAGCAGCTTAACCGTGGGGGACACCGGGGAGCTGTTTTTT
>TRBV5-1|.|TRBJ2-3|many
CASSNDRDSDTQYF
TGCGCCAGCAGCAACGACAGGGACTCAGATACGCAGTATTTT
>TRBV10-3|.|TRBJ1-3|many
CAISNLGASGNTIYF
TGTGCCATCAGTAACCTTGGGGCCTCTGGAAACACCATATATTTT
>TRBV4-1|.|TRBJ2-4|few
CASPPPPKNIQYF
TGCGCCAGCCCCCCGCCCCCTAAGAACATTCAGTACTTC
>TRBV7-8|.|TRBJ1-1|.
CASSAQGGYTEAFF
TGTGCCAGCAGCGCACAGGGAGGGTACACTGAAGCTTTCTTT
>TRBV12-3/TRBV12-4|.|TRBJ1-3|few
CASKPEAFGNTIYF
TGTGCCAGCAAACCCGAAGCTTTTGGAAACACCATATATTTT
>TRBV9|.|TRBJ2-3|few
CASSVADTQYF
TGTGCCAGCAGCGTAGCTGATACGCAGTATTTT
>TRBV7-3|.|TRBJ2-3|many
CASSLGGTANTQYF
TGTGCCAGCAGTTTGGGGGGAACAGCGAATACGCAGTATTTT
>TRBV29-1|.|TRBJ2-5|.
CSVWVGETQYF
TGCAGCGTTTGGGTGGGGGAGACCCAGTACTTC
>TRBV7-3|.|TRBJ2-3|few
CASSATGLSTDTQYF
TGTGCCAGCAGCGCAACAGGGTTAAGCACAGATACGCAGTATTTT
>TRBV5-1|.|TRBJ1-1|few
CASSLPREDTEAFF
TGCGCCAGCAGCTTACCCCGCGAGGACACTGAAGCTTTCTTT
>TRBV5-1|TRBD2|TRBJ2-1|many
CASSLGAGGSYNEQFF
TGCGCCAGCAGCTTGGGCGCGGGGGGCTCCTACAATGAGCAGTTCTTC
>TRBV20-1|TRBD2|TRBJ2-7|many
CSAPPGGDPYEQYF
TGCAGTGCTCCTCCGGGGGGGGATCCCTACGAGCAGTACTTC